This T cell receptor beta chain was recorded in a study of persistence of HIV-infected CD4 T cells. The immunoSEQ assay was version 4, run in survey mode. The table came from immunoSEQ multiplex PCR; TCRdb's copy has only in-frame clones and leaves some out. The sample carries roughly 60,000 clones, roughly 77% recorded once. Trimming left V 0 bases short and J 5 bases short, with 13 bases between. CDR1 and CDR2 (germline): SNHLY, FYNNEI. The length of the CDR3 is 15 residues. An overlapping HIV-1 Gag peptide pool stimulated these cells at about 0.91 ug/peptide/mL. Memory cells lacking CD40L and CD69 with high CD45RO were sorted. This clone has only a few counts. No antigen is known for it.

The source of this sequence is an adult man with HIV who was CMV-seropositive. Sample: CD4+ T cells sorted from PBMCs after roughly 20-hour stimulation, taken from a patient who received antiretroviral therapy. J is TRBJ1-2 and V is TRBV2, with D hard to call. The CDR3 protein is CASSEALSQAYGYTF. The CDR3 bases are TGTGCCAGCAGTGAAGCGCTTAGTCAGGCTTATGGCTACACCTTC.